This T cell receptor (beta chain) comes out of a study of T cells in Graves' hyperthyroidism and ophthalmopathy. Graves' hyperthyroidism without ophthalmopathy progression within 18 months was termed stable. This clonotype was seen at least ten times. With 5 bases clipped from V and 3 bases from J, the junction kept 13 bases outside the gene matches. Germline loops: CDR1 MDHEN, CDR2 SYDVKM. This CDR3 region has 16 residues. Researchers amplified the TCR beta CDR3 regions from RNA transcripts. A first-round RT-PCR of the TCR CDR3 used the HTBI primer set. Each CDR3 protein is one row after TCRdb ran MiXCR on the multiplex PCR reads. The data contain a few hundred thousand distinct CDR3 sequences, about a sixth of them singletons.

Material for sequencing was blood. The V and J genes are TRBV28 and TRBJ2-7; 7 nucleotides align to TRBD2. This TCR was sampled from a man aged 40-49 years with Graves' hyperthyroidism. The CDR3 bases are TGTGCCAGCAGTGCTCCGGGGGGTAGGACGTTCTACGAGCAGTACTTC. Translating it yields CASSAPGGRTFYEQYF.